These 4 T cell receptor beta chains originate from one sample sequenced in a study of blood T cell repertoires in COVID-19. Sequenced by immunoSEQ multiplex PCR; TCRdb stores in-frame clones only, minus some. The profile shows around 300,000 clones, around 90% of them singletons. Sequencing was performed on PBMCs or T cells enriched from blood (not recorded which). Source of these receptors: a woman aged 40-49 years who had recovered from COVID-19.

V and J are TRBV18 and TRBJ2-3, with 7 bases identical to TRBD2. The CDR3 runs 16 residues. Germline assignment: CDR1 KGHSH and CDR2 LQKENI. Trimming removed 3 bases from V and 0 bases from J; junction bases left unmatched: 6. CDR3 sequence (DNA): TGTGCCAGCTCACCTTCCGGGACTACTAGCACAGATACGCAGTATTTT. Encoded protein: CASSPSGTTSTDTQYF.

V gene TRBV5-1 combines with J gene TRBJ1-1; D unresolved. The CDR3 runs 13 residues. The V gene lost 4 bases and the J gene lost 4 bases, with 11 bases spanning the gap. Germline V gene sequence: CDR1 SGHRS, CDR2 YFSETQ. CDR3 in DNA: TGCGCCAGCAGCCCACCGACACCCACTGAAGCTTTCTTT. Translated, it gives CASSPPTPTEAFF.

The chain carries TRBV27 and TRBJ2-2; the D gene is possibly TRBD1 (6 bases). Trimming removed 7 bases at V and 2 bases at J, with 14 bases between. Germline V gene sequence: CDR1 MNHEY, CDR2 SMNVEV (reference sequence). The CDR3 is 15 amino acids. CDR3 in amino acids: CASTRRQVNTGELFF. In nucleotides, the CDR3 is TGTGCCAGCACCCGGAGACAGGTCAACACCGGGGAGCTGTTTTTT.

Remarks on this clone: The identical CDR3 is also encoded by other nucleotide sequences in the sample. This chain connects TRBV7-3 to TRBJ1-1; D uncertain. Germline lookup yields CDR1 SGHTA and CDR2 FQGTGA. The CDR3 loop spans 13 amino acids. V lost 0 bases to trimming and J lost 5 bases, with 7 bases between them. The CDR3 loop reads CASSLTAGTEAFF. Here the CDR3 DNA reads TGTGCCAGCAGCTTAACTGCGGGGACTGAAGCTTTCTTT.